These 19 T cell receptor beta chains came from one sample sequenced in a study of TIL therapy for anti-PD-1-resistant metastatic lung cancer. The libraries were made with immunoSEQ v3. TCRdb's copy holds only in-frame clones and misses some; the assay was immunoSEQ multiplex PCR. The repertoire holds tens of thousands of clones, with less than 75% as singletons. The time point denotes: pre-treatment sample, taken before nivolumab and TIL therapy. The sample here was blood, taken at baseline. The origin of the receptors is a person aged 25 to 80 with non-small cell lung cancer.

The rearrangement links TRBV30 to TRBJ2-3; tentatively, D is TRBD1 or TRBD2 (5 bases each). The CDR3 totals 15 residues. Trimming cost V 1 base and J 2 bases, with 13 bases left between them. Per the germline V gene, CDR1 is GTSNPN and CDR2 is SVGIG (reference sequence). CDR3 sequence (DNA): TGTGCCTGGAGTGGAGGGTTACAGGTCACAGATACGCAGTATTTT. This sequence encodes CAWSGGLQVTDTQYF. The full variable domain, in which reference TRBV30 and TRBJ2-3 provide the parts outside the CDR3, is SQTIHQWPATLVQPVGSPLSLECTVEGTSNPNLYWYRQAAGRGLQLLFYSVGIGQISSEVPQNLSASRPQDRQFILSSKKLLLSDSGFYLCAWSGGLQVTDTQYFGPGTRLTVL.

The chain couples TRBV5-8 to TRBJ1-1, with 11 nucleotides matching TRBD1. CDR3 size: 11 residues. Germline trimming cut 5 bases from V and 14 bases from J; bases unmatched to any gene: 5. CDR1 is SGHTS and CDR2 is YDEGEE in the germline V gene. The CDR3 loop is CASRPGTGGFF. CDR3 bases: TGTGCCAGCAGACCTGGGACAGGGGGGTTCTTT.

The V call is TRBV7-2, the J call TRBJ1-1, with 8 bases identical to TRBD1. CDR1 and CDR2 from the germline V gene are SGHTA and FQGNSA. This CDR3 is built from 15 residues. V lost 7 bases and J lost 0; bases outside the gene matches: 7. The CDR3 loop is CASKLTGQVNTEAFF. The CDR3 nucleotides read TGTGCCAGCAAACTGACGGGACAGGTGAACACTGAAGCTTTCTTT.

The CDR3 protein is CASSWTGREEKLFF. The DNA of the CDR3 is TGTGCCAGTAGTTGGACAGGGAGGGAGGAAAAACTGTTTTTT. The rearrangement joins TRBV19 to TRBJ1-4, with 8 positions matching TRBD1. This CDR3 has 14 amino acids. V lost 5 bases and J lost 8; bases outside the gene matches: 7. Germline V gene lookup returns CDR1 LNHDA and CDR2 SQIVND (reference sequence).

This rearrangement joins TRBV29-1 to TRBJ2-5; D is unclear. Trimming took off 4 bases at V and 3 bases at J, with 9 bases between the two ends. The CDR3 is 12 amino acids. The germline V gene encodes CDR1 SQVTM and CDR2 ANQGSEA. The CDR3 region is CSVGRPEETQYF. CDR3 in DNA: TGCAGCGTTGGCCGGCCAGAAGAGACCCAGTACTTC.

The gene calls are TRBV15 and TRBJ1-1; 8 bases are a match to TRBD1. This CDR3 has 16 amino acids. V shed 2 bases and J 1 base; nucleotides not matched to a gene: 6. Looked up from germline, CDR1 is LNHNV and CDR2 is YYDKDF (reference sequence). CDR3 in DNA: TGTGCCACCAGCAGAACCATTGGGACAGGGAACACTGAAGCTTTCTTT. Amino acids: CATSRTIGTGNTEAFF.

V and J are TRBV4-2 and TRBJ2-2; 10 bases are shared with TRBD1. V shed 4 bases, J shed 5 bases, and the junction held 7 bases outside the gene matches. Looked up from germline, CDR1 is LGHNA and CDR2 is YNFKEQ. The CDR3 covers 16 residues. DNA of the CDR3: TGTGCCAGCAGCCGGGGACAGGGGACAACAACCGGGGAGCTGTTTTTT. It translates to CASSRGQGTTTGELFF.

The chain carries TRBV10-3 and TRBJ2-1; 7 nucleotides agree with TRBD2. The CDR3 length is 15 residues. Germline trimming cut 7 bases from V and 5 bases from J; bases unmatched to any gene: 11. Germline CDR1 and CDR2: ENHRY and SYGVKD. The CDR3 DNA reads TGTGCCATCAAAGTGGGAGGGCCCTCTGACAATGAGCAGTTCTTC. The encoded protein is CAIKVGGPSDNEQFF.

This rearrangement joins TRBV6-5 to TRBJ2-5; the D is unclear. This CDR3 is built from 11 residues. Germline CDR1 MNHEY, CDR2 SVGAGI. V dropped 2 bases and J dropped 5 bases, with 3 bases sitting between them. The CDR3 here is CASSYLETQYF. CDR3 in DNA: TGTGCCAGCAGTTACCTGGAGACCCAGTACTTC.

This clone was counted once. This specimen includes other DNA sequences encoding the same CDR3. The chain couples TRBV5-4 to TRBJ2-6, with D possibly called TRBD1 or TRBD2 (5 bases each). The CDR3 runs to 16 residues. Per the germline V gene, CDR1 is SGHNT and CDR2 is YYREEE (reference sequence). Trimming cost V 0 bases and J 2 bases, with 9 bases left between them. The CDR3 here is CASSLDRGAGANVLTF. The CDR3 DNA reads as TGTGCCAGCAGCTTGGATAGAGGGGCTGGGGCCAACGTCCTGACTTTC.

This chain uses TRBV7-6 with TRBJ2-1, with 8 bases identical to TRBD2. Unmatched junction bases numbered 7, after V lost 2 bases and J lost 7 bases. Germline V gene lookup returns CDR1 SGHVS and CDR2 FNYEAQ. The CDR3 runs to 15 residues. The CDR3 DNA sequence: TGTGCCAGCAGCTTATCCAGCGGGAGTTTAAATGAGCAGTTCTTC. Translated: CASSLSSGSLNEQFF.

The genes are TRBV29-1 and TRBJ2-2; 9 nucleotides line up with TRBD1. Germline V CDR1 and CDR2: SQVTM, ANQGSEA. V trimming: 7 bases; J trimming: 7 bases; junction bases outside the gene matches: 7. This CDR3 region has 13 residues. This chain's CDR3 is CSAGQGFGGELFF. The CDR3 DNA sequence: TGCAGCGCAGGACAGGGGTTTGGCGGGGAGCTGTTTTTT.

This chain connects TRBV4-3 to TRBJ1-2, with 8 bases fitting TRBD1. The V gene's germline CDR1 is LGHNA and CDR2 YSLEER. The CDR3 length is 17 residues. V was pared by 1 base and J by 5 bases, with 12 bases of the junction left unmatched. Written as DNA, the CDR3 is TGCGCCAGCAGCCAAGTACAAGGGCAGGGGGCGTTGTATGGCTACACCTTC. Residues: CASSQVQGQGALYGYTF.

V and J are TRBV10-3 and TRBJ2-5; either TRBD1 or TRBD2 may fit D (5 bases each). Germline V gene lookup returns CDR1 ENHRY and CDR2 SYGVKD. The CDR3 length is 14 residues. The V end was cut by 5 bases, the J end by 1 base, with 11 bases between. The CDR3: CAISTGTSQETQYF. CDR3 DNA: TGTGCCATCAGTACCGGGACGTCCCAAGAGACCCAGTACTTC.

This chain joins TRBV5-6 and TRBJ1-1; D may be TRBD1 (6 bases). V was pared by 2 bases and J by 6 bases, with 11 bases between. CDR1 and CDR2 from the germline V gene are SGHDT and YYEEEE. The CDR3 is made up of 13 amino acids. CDR3 nucleotides: TGTGCCAGCAGCTTTCTTAGGGGGGCTGAAGCTTTCTTT. It translates to CASSFLRGAEAFF.

The rearrangement joins TRBV5-3 to TRBJ1-6; D is uncertain. TRBV5-3 is an ORF, with its function uncertain. Trimming took off 4 bases at V and 7 bases at J, with 18 bases between the two ends. CDR3 length: 16 residues. Written as DNA, the CDR3 is TGTGCCAGAAGCGTGGTTAGGGTAGTAGGGAATTCACCCCTCCACTTT. This encodes CARSVVRVVGNSPLHF.

J is TRBJ2-1 and V is TRBV27, with 10 positions matching TRBD2. This CDR3 is built from 14 residues. Germline lookup yields CDR1 MNHEY and CDR2 SMNVEV (reference sequence). J gave up 4 bases and V 7 bases, and 4 bases lay outside the gene matches. In nucleotides, the CDR3 is TGTGCCAGCACCCTAGCGGGAGTGTACAATGAGCAGTTCTTC. Residues: CASTLAGVYNEQFF.

The V gene is TRBV7-2, the J gene TRBJ2-5, with 13 bases fitting TRBD2. CDR1 is SGHTA and CDR2 is FQGNSA in the germline V gene. V dropped 1 base and J dropped 0; count of bases not matched to a gene: 5. The CDR3 sequence is 18 residues long. The CDR3 DNA is TGTGCCAGCAGCTTAGGGGCACTAGCGGGAGGGAACCAAGAGACCCAGTACTTC. This sequence encodes CASSLGALAGGNQETQYF.

The genes are TRBV6-5 and TRBJ1-2; D might be TRBD1 (5 bases). Germline V gene lookup returns CDR1 MNHEY and CDR2 SVGAGI. The CDR3 sequence is 15 residues long. V shed 6 bases and J shed 5 bases, with 19 bases lying between them. CDR3 region: CASRSRGAREYGYTF. For the CDR3, the DNA is TGTGCCAGCAGATCCCGCGGGGCCCGGGAATATGGCTACACCTTC.